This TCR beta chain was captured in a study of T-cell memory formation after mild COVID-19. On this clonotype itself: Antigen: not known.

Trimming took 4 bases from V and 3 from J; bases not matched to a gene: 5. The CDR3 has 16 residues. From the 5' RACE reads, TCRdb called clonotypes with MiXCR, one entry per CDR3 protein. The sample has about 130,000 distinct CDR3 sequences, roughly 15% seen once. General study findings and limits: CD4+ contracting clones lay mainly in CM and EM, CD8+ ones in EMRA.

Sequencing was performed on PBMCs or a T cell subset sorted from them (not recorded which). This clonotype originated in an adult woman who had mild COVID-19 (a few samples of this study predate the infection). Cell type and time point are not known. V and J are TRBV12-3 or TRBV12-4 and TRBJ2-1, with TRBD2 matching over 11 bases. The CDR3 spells CASSSRTSGYYNEQFF. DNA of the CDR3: TGTGCCAGCAGTTCTCGGACTAGCGGGTACTACAATGAGCAGTTCTTC.